This T cell receptor beta chain was recorded in a study of blood T cell repertoires in COVID-19. All recovered Cohort 3 donors got two negative PCRs, got clearance, or saw symptom resolution. This CDR3 has 16 residues. The table came from immunoSEQ multiplex PCR; TCRdb's copy has only in-frame clones and leaves some out. In the table there are roughly 450,000 clones, roughly 88% of which are singletons. The gene calls are TRBV12-1 and TRBJ1-2; the table's D gene call, TRBD1, was not cross checked with the DNA. TRBV12-1 is listed as a pseudogene. The source of this sequence is a man younger than 35 who had recovered from COVID-19. The sequenced sample was PBMCs or T cells enriched from blood (not recorded which). CDR3 sequence (DNA): TGTGCCAGCAGTTCCTCCCCGGGACAGGGATACTATGGCTACACCTTC. Translating gives CASSSSPGQGYYGYTF.